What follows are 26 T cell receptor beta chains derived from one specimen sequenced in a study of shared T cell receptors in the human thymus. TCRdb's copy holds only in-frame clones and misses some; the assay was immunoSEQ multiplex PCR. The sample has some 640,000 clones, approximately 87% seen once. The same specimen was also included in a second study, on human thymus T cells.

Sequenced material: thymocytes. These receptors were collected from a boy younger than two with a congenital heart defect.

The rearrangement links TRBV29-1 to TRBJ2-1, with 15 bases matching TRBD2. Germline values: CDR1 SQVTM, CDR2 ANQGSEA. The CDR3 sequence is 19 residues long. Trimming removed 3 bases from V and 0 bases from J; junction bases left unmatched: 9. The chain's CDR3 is CSVEMGLAGGASSYNEQFF. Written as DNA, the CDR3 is TGCAGCGTTGAGATGGGACTAGCGGGAGGCGCGAGCTCCTACAATGAGCAGTTCTTC.

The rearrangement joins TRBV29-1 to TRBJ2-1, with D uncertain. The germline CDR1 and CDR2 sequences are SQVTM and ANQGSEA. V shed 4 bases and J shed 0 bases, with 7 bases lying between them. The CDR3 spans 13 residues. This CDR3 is CSVGATSYNEQFF. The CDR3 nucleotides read TGCAGCGTTGGGGCTACCTCCTACAATGAGCAGTTCTTC.

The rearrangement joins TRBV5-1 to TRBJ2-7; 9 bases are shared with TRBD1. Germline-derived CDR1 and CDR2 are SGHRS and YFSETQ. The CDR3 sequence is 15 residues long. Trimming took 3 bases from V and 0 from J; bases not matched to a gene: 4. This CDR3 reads CASSWGQGSSYEQYF. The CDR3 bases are TGCGCCAGCAGCTGGGGACAGGGAAGCTCCTACGAGCAGTACTTC.

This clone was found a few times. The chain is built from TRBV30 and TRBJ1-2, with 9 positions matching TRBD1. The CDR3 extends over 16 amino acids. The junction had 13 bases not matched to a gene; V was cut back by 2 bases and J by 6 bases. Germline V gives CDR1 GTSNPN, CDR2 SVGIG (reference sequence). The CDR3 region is CAWSYKPGTGKDGYTF. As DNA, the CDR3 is TGTGCCTGGAGTTACAAGCCAGGGACAGGGAAGGATGGCTACACCTTC.

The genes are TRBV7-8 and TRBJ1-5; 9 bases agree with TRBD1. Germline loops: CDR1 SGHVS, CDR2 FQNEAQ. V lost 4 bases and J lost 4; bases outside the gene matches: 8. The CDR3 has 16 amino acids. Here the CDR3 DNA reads TGTGCCAGCAGCTACGGGGAAGGGACAGGGAATCAGCCCCAGCATTTT. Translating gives CASSYGEGTGNQPQHF.

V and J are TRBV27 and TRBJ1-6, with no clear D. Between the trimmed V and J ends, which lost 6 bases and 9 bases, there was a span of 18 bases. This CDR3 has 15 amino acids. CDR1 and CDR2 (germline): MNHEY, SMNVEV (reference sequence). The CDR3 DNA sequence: TGTGCCAGCAGCCGTACCGGGGTATCGGTTTCACCCCTCCACTTT. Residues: CASSRTGVSVSPLHF.

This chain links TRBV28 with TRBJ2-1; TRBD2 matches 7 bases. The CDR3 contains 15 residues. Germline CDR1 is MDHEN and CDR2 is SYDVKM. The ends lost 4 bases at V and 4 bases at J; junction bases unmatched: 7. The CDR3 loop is CASSSAGDQYNEQFF. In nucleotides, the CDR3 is TGTGCCAGCAGTTCCGCGGGGGACCAATACAATGAGCAGTTCTTC.

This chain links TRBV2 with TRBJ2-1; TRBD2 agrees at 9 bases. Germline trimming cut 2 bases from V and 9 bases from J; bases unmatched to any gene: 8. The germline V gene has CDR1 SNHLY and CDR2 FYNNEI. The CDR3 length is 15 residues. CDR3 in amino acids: CASSESGGGAGEQFF. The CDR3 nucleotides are TGTGCCAGCAGTGAATCGGGCGGGGGGGCAGGTGAGCAGTTCTTC.

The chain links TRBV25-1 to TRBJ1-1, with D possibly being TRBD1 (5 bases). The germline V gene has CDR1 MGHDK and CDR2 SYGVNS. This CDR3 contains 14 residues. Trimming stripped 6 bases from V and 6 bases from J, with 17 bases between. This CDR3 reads CASRPAGVFPEAFF. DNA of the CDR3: TGTGCCAGCAGGCCCGCGGGGGTTTTCCCTGAAGCTTTCTTT.

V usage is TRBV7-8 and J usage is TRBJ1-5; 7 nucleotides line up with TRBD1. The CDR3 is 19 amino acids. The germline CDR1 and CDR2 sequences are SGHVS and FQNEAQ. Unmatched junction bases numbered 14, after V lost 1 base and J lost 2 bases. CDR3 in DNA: TGTGCCAGCAGCTTAGAGGCCGATAGGGGGCAGGCGGGCAATCAGCCCCAGCATTTT. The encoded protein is CASSLEADRGQAGNQPQHF.

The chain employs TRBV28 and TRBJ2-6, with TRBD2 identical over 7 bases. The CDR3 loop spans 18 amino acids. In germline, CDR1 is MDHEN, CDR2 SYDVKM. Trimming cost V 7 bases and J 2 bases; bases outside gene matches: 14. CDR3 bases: TGTGCCAGCAAGAGAGGGAGGGCTGACCAAGCTGGGGCCAACGTCCTGACTTTC. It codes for CASKRGRADQAGANVLTF.

The CDR3 sequence: CASSYSFQGAMGELFF. CDR3 sequence (DNA): TGTGCCAGCAGTTACTCGTTCCAGGGGGCTATGGGGGAGCTGTTTTTT. The gene calls are TRBV6-5 and TRBJ2-2; 8 bases line up with TRBD1. V trimming: 0 bases; J trimming: 8 bases; junction bases outside the gene matches: 8. The CDR3 covers 16 residues. Germline CDR1 MNHEY, CDR2 SVGAGI.

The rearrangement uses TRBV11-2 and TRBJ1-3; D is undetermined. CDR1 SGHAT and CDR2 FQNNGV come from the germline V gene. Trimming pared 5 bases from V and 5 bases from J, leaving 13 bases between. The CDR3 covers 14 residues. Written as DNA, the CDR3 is TGTGCCAGCAGCGACAAGGATTATCGAAACACCATATATTTT. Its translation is CASSDKDYRNTIYF.

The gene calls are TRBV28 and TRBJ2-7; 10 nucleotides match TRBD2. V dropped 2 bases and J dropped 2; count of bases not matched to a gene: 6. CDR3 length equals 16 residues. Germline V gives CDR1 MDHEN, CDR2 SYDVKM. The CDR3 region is CASSLPGLAAPYEQYF. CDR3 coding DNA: TGTGCCAGCAGTTTACCCGGACTAGCGGCACCCTACGAGCAGTACTTC. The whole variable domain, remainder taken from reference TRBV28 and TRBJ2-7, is DVKVTQSSRYLVKRTGEKVFLECVQDMDHENMFWYRQDPGLGLRLIYFSYDVKMKEKGDIPEGYSVSREKKERFSLILESASTNQTSMYLCASSLPGLAAPYEQYFGPGTRLTVT.

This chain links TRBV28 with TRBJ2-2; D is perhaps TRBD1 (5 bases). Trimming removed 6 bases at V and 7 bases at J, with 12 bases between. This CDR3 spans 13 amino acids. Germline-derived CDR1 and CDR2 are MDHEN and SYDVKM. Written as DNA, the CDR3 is TGTGCCAGCAGGGACAAAGAAGGCGGGGAGCTGTTTTTT. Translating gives CASRDKEGGELFF.

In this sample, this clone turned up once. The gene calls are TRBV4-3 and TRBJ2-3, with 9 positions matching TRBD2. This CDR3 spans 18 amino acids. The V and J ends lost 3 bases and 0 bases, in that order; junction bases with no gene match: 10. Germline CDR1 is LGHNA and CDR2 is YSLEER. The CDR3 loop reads CASSHAGGIITSTDTQYF. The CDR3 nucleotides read TGCGCCAGCAGCCATGCGGGAGGGATAATCACTAGCACAGATACGCAGTATTTT.

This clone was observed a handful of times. The CDR3 coding sequence is TGTGCCAGTAGTATGGGGCCAGCTGGAAACACCATATATTTT. The encoded protein is CASSMGPAGNTIYF. The V gene is TRBV19, the J gene TRBJ1-3; possibly TRBD1 for D (5 bases). CDR1 and CDR2 (germline): LNHDA, SQIVND (reference sequence). With 3 bases removed from V and 2 bases from J, the gap between germline ends came to 8 bases. The CDR3 covers 14 residues.

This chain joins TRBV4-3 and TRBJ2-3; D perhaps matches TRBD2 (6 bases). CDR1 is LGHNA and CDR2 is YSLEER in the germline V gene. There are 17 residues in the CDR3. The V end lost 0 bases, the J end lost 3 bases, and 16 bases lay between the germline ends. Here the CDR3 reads CASSQESRRGPTDTQYF. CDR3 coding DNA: TGCGCCAGCAGCCAAGAATCCCGGCGGGGCCCAACAGATACGCAGTATTTT.

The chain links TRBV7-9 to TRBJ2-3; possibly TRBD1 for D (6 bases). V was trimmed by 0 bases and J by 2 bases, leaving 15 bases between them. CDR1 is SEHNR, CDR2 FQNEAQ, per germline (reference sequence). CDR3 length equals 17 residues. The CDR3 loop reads CASSLARTESPTDTQYF. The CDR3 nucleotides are TGTGCCAGCAGCTTAGCGAGGACAGAGAGCCCCACAGATACGCAGTATTTT. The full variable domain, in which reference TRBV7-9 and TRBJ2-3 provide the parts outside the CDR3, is DTGVSQNPRHKITKRGQNVTFRCDPISEHNRLYWYRQTLGQGPEFLTYFQNEAQLEKSRLLSDRFSAERPKGSFSTLEIQRTEQGDSAMYLCASSLARTESPTDTQYFGPGTRLTVL.

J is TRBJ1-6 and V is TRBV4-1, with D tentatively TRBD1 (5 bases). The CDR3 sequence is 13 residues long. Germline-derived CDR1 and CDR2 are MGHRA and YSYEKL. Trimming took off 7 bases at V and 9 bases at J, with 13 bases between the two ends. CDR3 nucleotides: TGCGCCAGCACCCAGGGCTTCGGTTCACCCCTCCACTTT. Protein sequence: CASTQGFGSPLHF.

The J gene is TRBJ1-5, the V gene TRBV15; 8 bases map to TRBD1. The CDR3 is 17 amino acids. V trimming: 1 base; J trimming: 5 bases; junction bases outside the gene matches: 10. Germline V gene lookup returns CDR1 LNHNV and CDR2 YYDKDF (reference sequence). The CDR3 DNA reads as TGTGCCACCAGCAGAGCGGTGCCAGGGGGCGTACATCAGCCCCAGCATTTT. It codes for CATSRAVPGGVHQPQHF.

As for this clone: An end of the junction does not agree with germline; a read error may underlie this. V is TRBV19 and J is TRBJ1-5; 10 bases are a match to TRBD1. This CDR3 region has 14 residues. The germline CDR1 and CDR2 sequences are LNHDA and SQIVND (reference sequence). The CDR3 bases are TGTGCCACAGTAGCCGGGACAGGGGTTCAGCCCCAGCACTTT. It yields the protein CATVAGTGVQPQHF.

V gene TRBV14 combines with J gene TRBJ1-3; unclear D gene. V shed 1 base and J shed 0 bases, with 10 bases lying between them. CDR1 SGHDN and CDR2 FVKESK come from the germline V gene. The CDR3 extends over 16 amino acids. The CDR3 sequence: CASSQGYPSSGNTIYF. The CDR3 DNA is TGTGCCAGCAGCCAAGGGTATCCGAGCTCTGGAAACACCATATATTTT.

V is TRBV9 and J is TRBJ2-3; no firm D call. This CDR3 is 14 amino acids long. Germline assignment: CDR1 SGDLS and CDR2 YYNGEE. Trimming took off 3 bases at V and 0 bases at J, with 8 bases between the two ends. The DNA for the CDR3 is TGTGCCAGCAGCGGGCGGAGAAGCACAGATACGCAGTATTTT. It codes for CASSGRRSTDTQYF.

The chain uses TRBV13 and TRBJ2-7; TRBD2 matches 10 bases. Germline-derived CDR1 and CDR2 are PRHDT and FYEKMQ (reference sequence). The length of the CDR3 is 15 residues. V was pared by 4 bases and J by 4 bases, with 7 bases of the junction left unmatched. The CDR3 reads CASSSTIAGGYEQYF. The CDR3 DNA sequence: TGTGCCAGCAGCTCCACTATAGCGGGGGGTTACGAGCAGTACTTC.

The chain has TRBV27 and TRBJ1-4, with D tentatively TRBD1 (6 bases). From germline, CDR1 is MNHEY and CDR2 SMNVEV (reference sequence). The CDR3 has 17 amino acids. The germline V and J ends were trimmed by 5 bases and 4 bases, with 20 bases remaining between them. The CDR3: CASSPATPGASNEKLFF. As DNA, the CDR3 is TGTGCCAGCAGTCCCGCTACCCCAGGGGCAAGTAATGAAAAACTGTTTTTT.